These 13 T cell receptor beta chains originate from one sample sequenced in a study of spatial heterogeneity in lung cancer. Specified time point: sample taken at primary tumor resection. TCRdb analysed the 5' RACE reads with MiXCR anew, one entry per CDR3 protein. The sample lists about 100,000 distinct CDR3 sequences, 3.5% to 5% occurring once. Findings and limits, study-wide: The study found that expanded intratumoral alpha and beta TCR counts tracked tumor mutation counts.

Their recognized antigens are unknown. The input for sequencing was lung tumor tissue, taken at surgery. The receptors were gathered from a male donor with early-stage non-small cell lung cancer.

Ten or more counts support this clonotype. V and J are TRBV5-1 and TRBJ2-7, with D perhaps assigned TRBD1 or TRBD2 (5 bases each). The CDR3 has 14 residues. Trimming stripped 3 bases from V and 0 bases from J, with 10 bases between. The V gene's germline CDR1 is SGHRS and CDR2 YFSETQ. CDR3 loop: CASSSRDVSYEQYF. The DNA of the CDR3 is TGCGCCAGCAGCTCTCGGGACGTCTCCTACGAGCAGTACTTC.

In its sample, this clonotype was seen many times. DNA of the CDR3: TGTGCCATCCCAGGACATTACGGGGTATTTGACACTGAAGCTTTCTTT. It encodes CAIPGHYGVFDTEAFF. The V gene is TRBV2, the J gene TRBJ1-1; tentatively, D is TRBD1 (5 bases). CDR1 SNHLY and CDR2 FYNNEI come from the germline V gene. This CDR3 is built from 16 residues. V was trimmed by 10 bases and J by 3 bases, leaving 24 bases between them. Looking up the rest from reference TRBV2 and TRBJ1-1 gives the full variable domain: EPEVTQTPSHQVTQMGQEVILRCVPISNHLYFYWYRQILGQKVEFLVSFYNNEISEKSEIFDDQFSVERPDGSNFTLKIRSTKLEDSAMYFCAIPGHYGVFDTEAFFGQGTRLTVV.

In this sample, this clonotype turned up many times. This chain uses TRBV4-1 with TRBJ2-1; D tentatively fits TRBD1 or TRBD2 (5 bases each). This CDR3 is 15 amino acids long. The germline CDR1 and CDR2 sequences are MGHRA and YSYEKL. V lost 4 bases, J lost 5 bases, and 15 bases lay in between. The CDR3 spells CASSRGPGPDNEQFF. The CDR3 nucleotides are TGCGCCAGCAGCCGTGGACCGGGACCTGACAATGAGCAGTTCTTC.

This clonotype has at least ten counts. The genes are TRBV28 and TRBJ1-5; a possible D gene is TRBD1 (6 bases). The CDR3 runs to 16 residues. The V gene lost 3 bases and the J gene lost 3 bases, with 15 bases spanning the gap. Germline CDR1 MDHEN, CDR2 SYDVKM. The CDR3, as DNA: TGTGCCAGCAGTTTGGATCTACAGGGAGTCAATCAGCCCCAGCATTTT. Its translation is CASSLDLQGVNQPQHF.

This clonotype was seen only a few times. CDR3 DNA: TGTGCCAGCAGCTTTCGGGGTTCCTACGAGCAGTACTTC. It translates to CASSFRGSYEQYF. V gene TRBV11-2 combines with J gene TRBJ2-7, with a tentative D call TRBD2 (5 bases). CDR3 length: 13 residues. The V end was cut by 3 bases, the J end by 1 base, with 7 bases between. Germline CDR1 SGHAT, CDR2 FQNNGV.

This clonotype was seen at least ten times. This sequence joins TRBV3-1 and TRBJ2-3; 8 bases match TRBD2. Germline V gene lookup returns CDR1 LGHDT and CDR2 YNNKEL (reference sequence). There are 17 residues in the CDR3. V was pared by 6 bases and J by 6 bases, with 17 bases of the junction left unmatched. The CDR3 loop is CASRPTISGTLGDTQYF. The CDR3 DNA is TGTGCCAGCAGGCCCACCATTAGCGGGACGCTTGGGGATACGCAGTATTTT.

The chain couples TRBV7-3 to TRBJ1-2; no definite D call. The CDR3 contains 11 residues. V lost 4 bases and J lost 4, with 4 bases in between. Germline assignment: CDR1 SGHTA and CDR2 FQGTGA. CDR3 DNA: TGTGCCAGCAGCTATAGCTATGGCTACACCTTC. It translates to CASSYSYGYTF.

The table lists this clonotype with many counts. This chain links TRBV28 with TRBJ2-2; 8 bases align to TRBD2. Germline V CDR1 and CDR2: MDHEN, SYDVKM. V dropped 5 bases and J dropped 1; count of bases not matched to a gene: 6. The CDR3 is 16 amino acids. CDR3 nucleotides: TGTGCCAGCAGTCCATGGACTAGCAGGAACACCGGGGAGCTGTTTTTT. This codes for CASSPWTSRNTGELFF.

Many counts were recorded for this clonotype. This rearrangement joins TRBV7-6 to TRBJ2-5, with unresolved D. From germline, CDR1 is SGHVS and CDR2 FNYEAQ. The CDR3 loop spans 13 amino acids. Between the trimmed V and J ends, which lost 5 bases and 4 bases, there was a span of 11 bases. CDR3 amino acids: CASSRNMGETQYF. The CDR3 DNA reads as TGTGCCAGCAGCCGTAATATGGGAGAGACCCAGTACTTC.

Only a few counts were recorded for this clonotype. The CDR3 here is CASSAQGLGGNTIYF. For the CDR3, the DNA is TGTGCCAGCAGCGCACAGGGTTTAGGTGGAAACACCATATATTTT. The chain employs TRBV9 and TRBJ1-3; D might be TRBD1 (6 bases). Germline loops: CDR1 SGDLS, CDR2 YYNGEE. Trimming removed 3 bases from V and 3 bases from J, with 13 bases in between. CDR3 length: 15 amino acids. Variable domain in full (rest from reference TRBV9 and TRBJ1-3): DSGVTQTPKHLITATGQRVTLRCSPRSGDLSVYWYQQSLDQGLQFLIQYYNGEERAKGNILERFSAQQFPDLHSELNLSSLELGDSALYFCASSAQGLGGNTIYFGEGSWLTVV.

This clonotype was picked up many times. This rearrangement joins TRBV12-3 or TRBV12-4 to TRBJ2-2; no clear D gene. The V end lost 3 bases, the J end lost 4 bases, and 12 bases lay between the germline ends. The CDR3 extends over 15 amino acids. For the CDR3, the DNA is TGTGCCAGCAGTTTCATGTGGGCCGGCACCGGGGAGCTGTTTTTT. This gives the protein CASSFMWAGTGELFF.

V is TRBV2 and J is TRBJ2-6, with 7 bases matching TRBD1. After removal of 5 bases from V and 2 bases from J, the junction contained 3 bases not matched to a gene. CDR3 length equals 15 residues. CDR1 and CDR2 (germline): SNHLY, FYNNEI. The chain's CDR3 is CASSRGQAGANVLTF. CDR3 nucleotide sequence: TGTGCCAGCAGTCGCGGACAGGCTGGGGCCAACGTCCTGACTTTC. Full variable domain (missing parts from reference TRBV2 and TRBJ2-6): EPEVTQTPSHQVTQMGQEVILRCVPISNHLYFYWYRQILGQKVEFLVSFYNNEISEKSEIFDDQFSVERPDGSNFTLKIRSTKLEDSAMYFCASSRGQAGANVLTFGAGSRLTVL.

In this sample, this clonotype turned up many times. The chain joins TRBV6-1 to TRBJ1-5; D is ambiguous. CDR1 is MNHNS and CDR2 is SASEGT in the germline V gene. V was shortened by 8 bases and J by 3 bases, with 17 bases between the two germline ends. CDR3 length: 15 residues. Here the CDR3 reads CASGNPGSINQPQHF. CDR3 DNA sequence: TGTGCCAGCGGGAACCCGGGAAGTATCAATCAGCCCCAGCATTTT.